Given below is one T cell receptor (beta chain) in context. This record belongs to a study of monozygotic twins with inflammatory bowel disease. This CDR3 spans 15 amino acids. CDR1 is MDHEN and CDR2 is SYDVKM in the germline V gene. Reprocessing the 5' RACE reads, TCRdb reports a single entry for every CDR3 protein and omits DNA. The table lists nearly 450,000 distinct CDR3 sequences. V usage is TRBV28 and J usage is TRBJ1-5. Sequencing was carried out using blood. The source of this sequence is a human donor with ulcerative colitis or Crohn's disease, or a healthy co-twin of an affected twin (not recorded which). The CDR3 sequence: CASNSGLGGNQPQHF.